A single sample gave rise to the 10 T cell receptor beta chains below, sequenced in a study of beta chain features in type 1 diabetes. Expressed TCRB transcripts got sequenced, as all isolated RNA was reverse transcribed. Clones were read by immunoSEQ multiplex PCR, and TCRdb kept only the in-frame ones, dropping some. This sample has about 59,000 clones, with about 55% found just once. Material: Tregs from blood. The receptors originated from a woman aged 18-30 years in good health.

The chain uses TRBV5-1 and TRBJ2-1; 9 positions agree with TRBD2. Germline-derived CDR1 and CDR2 are SGHRS and YFSETQ. The CDR3 loop spans 17 amino acids. Trimming took 6 bases from V and 5 from J; bases not matched to a gene: 15. The CDR3 spells CASTRTLGLASNNEQFF. CDR3 nucleotide sequence: TGCGCCAGCACCCGGACCTTAGGACTAGCGTCAAACAATGAGCAGTTCTTC. The complete variable domain, with remaining parts taken from reference TRBV5-1 and TRBJ2-1, reads KAGVTQTPRYLIKTRGQQVTLSCSPISGHRSVSWYQQTPGQGLQFLFEYFSETQRNKGNFPGRFSGRQFSNSRSEMNVSTLELGDSALYLCASTRTLGLASNNEQFFGPGTRLTVL.

The chain links TRBV29-1 to TRBJ1-5; D unclear. This CDR3 region has 12 residues. CDR1 is SQVTM, CDR2 ANQGSEA, per germline. The V end was cut by 4 bases, the J end by 9 bases, with 13 bases between. In nucleotides, the CDR3 is TGCAGCGTTGCCAATCCCCCGGGGCCCCAGCATTTT. Protein product: CSVANPPGPQHF.

The chain joins TRBV2 to TRBJ2-7, with no clear D. From germline, CDR1 is SNHLY and CDR2 FYNNEI. Trimming took off 4 bases at V and 3 bases at J, with 13 bases between the two ends. The CDR3 extends over 14 amino acids. The CDR3 DNA reads as TGTGCCAGCAGTGGCCTGGGCCCAATCTACGAGCAGTACTTC. It codes for CASSGLGPIYEQYF.

The chain uses TRBV18 and TRBJ1-1; a weak D match, TRBD1 (6 bases). CDR3 length: 15 amino acids. Looked up from germline, CDR1 is KGHSH and CDR2 is LQKENI. Between the trimmed V and J ends, which lost 3 bases and 0 bases, there was a span of 11 bases. The CDR3: CASSPQQGLNTEAFF. Written as DNA, the CDR3 is TGTGCCAGCTCACCGCAACAGGGACTGAACACTGAAGCTTTCTTT.

V usage is TRBV11-2 and J usage is TRBJ1-1; D might be TRBD1 (6 bases). The CDR3 covers 15 residues. Between the trimmed V and J ends, which lost 3 bases and 1 base, there was a span of 12 bases. CDR1 and CDR2 (germline): SGHAT, FQNNGV. The DNA for the CDR3 is TGTGCCAGCAGCTTTGACAGGAATAGGAACACTGAAGCTTTCTTT. This sequence encodes CASSFDRNRNTEAFF.

This clone appeared a few times. The V call is TRBV29-1, the J call TRBJ1-1; D is uncertain. The CDR3 sequence is 10 residues long. V lost 5 bases and J lost 5, with 6 bases in between. Germline V gives CDR1 SQVTM, CDR2 ANQGSEA. CDR3 DNA: TGCAGCGTTCGGTATACTGAAGCTTTCTTT. This codes for CSVRYTEAFF.

The chain couples TRBV29-1 to TRBJ1-2; D remains ambiguous. Germline V gene sequence: CDR1 SQVTM, CDR2 ANQGSEA. With 4 bases removed from V and 0 bases from J, the gap between germline ends came to 9 bases. CDR3 length equals 13 residues. The CDR3 coding sequence is TGCAGCGTTGTGGGCATTTCTAACTATGGCTACACCTTC. As protein: CSVVGISNYGYTF.

This rearrangement joins TRBV19 to TRBJ2-1; no clear D gene. V dropped 3 bases and J dropped 8 bases, with 14 bases sitting between them. The CDR3 contains 14 residues. CDR1 LNHDA and CDR2 SQIVND come from the germline V gene (reference sequence). The DNA for the CDR3 is TGTGCCAGTAGTATGAGGCGCGGAGTCGATGAGCAGTTCTTC. This sequence encodes CASSMRRGVDEQFF. Full variable domain (outside the CDR3, taken from reference TRBV19 and TRBJ2-1): DGGITQSPKYLFRKEGQNVTLSCEQNLNHDAMYWYRQDPGQGLRLIYYSQIVNDFQKGDIAEGYSVSREKKESFPLTVTSAQKNPTAFYLCASSMRRGVDEQFFGPGTRLTVL.

The V gene is TRBV5-1, the J gene TRBJ2-7; 8 positions match TRBD1. V gave up 0 bases and J gave up 5 bases; unmatched junction bases: 10. The CDR3 extends over 16 amino acids. In germline, CDR1 is SGHRS, CDR2 YFSETQ. In nucleotides, the CDR3 is TGCGCCAGCAGCTTGGCCTCCACAGGGGGTCTGGACGAGCAGTACTTC. Amino acid sequence: CASSLASTGGLDEQYF.

The V and J genes are TRBV10-3 and TRBJ1-1, with a possible D match to TRBD1 (6 bases). The germline V gene encodes CDR1 ENHRY and CDR2 SYGVKD. The V end was cut by 2 bases, the J end by 4 bases, with 11 bases between. This CDR3 contains 14 residues. CDR3 nucleotide sequence: TGTGCCATCAGTGAGACACAGGGTATCACTGAAGCTTTCTTT. Translated, it gives CAISETQGITEAFF.